This T cell receptor (beta chain) is from a study of regulatory T cells in long-lasting Graves disease. This clonotype occurred a few times. V shed 2 bases and J shed 13 bases, with 21 bases lying between them. The germline gives CDR1 MNHNS, CDR2 SASEGT. The CDR3 extends over 16 amino acids. To make TCR beta libraries, researchers used iRepertoire HTBI primers and Arm-PCR of CDR3 regions. TCRdb called the multiplex PCR reads again in MiXCR, with one record for every CDR3 protein. The sample yields about 560,000 distinct CDR3 sequences, 16% seen once. Time point given: newly diagnosed GD, antithyroid drugs for less than 3 months. There was RNA extracted from PBMCs, and the TCR library was made from it. Another study also made use of these data, one on T cells in Graves' hyperthyroidism and ophthalmopathy.

The TCR originated in a man aged 18 to 29 with Graves disease. Here the sequenced sample was peripheral blood mononuclear cells (PBMCs), taken at new diagnosis, from a patient treated with antithyroid drugs. The J gene is TRBJ1-6, the V gene TRBV6-1; D not certain. The DNA of the CDR3 is TGTGCCAGCAGTGAACGGCGGTATATGTCCTCGTCCCCCCTCCACTTT. Translation gives CASSERRYMSSSPLHF.